This record covers a single TCR beta chain. No antigen is known for it. The record originates from a study of beta chain features in type 1 diabetes. All of the isolated RNA was reverse transcribed, so expressed TCRB transcripts were sequenced. Profiling relied on immunoSEQ multiplex PCR, and the TCRdb table lists in-frame clones only, not all of them. Among a few hundred thousand clones listed, about 15% were seen once. General observations from the study: It was not settled here whether HLA type affects TCRB rearrangement.

Markers CD45RO/CCR7/CD25/CD127/CD95/CD27 served to sort CD4+ naive, central memory, regulatory and stem cell-like memory cells. V was clipped by 4 bases and J by 3 bases; unmatched bases: 7. CDR3 size: 15 residues. From germline, CDR1 is LGHNA and CDR2 YNFKEQ. The receptor's source is a young woman in good health. The rearrangement uses TRBV4-2 and TRBJ1-2, with 8 bases that match TRBD1. Sequencing was carried out using naive CD4+ T cells from blood. CDR3 bases: TGTGCCAGCAGCCGCAGGGACAGGCAACACTATGGCTACACCTTC. Translating it yields CASSRRDRQHYGYTF.